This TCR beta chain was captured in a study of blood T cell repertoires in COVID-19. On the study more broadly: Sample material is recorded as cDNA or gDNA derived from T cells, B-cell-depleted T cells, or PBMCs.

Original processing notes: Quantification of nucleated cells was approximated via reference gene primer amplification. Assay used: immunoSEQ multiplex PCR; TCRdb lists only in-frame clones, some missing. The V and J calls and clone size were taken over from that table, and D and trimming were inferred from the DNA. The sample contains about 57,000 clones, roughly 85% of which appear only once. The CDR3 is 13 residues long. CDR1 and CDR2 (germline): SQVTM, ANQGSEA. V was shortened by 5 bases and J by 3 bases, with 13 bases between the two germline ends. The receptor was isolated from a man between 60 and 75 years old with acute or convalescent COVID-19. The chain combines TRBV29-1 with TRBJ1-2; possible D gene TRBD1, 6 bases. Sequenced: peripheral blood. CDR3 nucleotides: TGCAGCGTTCAACAGGGACCCGACTATGGCTACACCTTC. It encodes CSVQQGPDYGYTF.